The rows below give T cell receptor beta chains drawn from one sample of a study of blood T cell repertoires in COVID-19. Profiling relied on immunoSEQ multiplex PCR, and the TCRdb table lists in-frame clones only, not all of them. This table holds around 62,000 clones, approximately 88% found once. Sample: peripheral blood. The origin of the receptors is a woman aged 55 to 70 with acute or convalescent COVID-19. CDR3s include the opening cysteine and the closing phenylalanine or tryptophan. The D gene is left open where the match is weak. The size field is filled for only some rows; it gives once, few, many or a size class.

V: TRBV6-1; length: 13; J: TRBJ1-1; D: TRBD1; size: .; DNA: TGTGCCAGCAGTGAAGGACAGGGGTTGGGTGCTTTCTTT; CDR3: CASSEGQGLGAFF
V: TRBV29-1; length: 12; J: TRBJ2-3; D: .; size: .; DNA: TGCAGCGGGGCCCCGGGACATCTTACGCAGTATTTT; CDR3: CSGAPGHLTQYF
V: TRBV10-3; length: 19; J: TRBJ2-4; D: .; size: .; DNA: TGTGCCATCAGTGAGTCGAAGTACCATATTGACAGGGAGGCGAACATTCAGTACTTC; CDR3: CAISESKYHIDREANIQYF
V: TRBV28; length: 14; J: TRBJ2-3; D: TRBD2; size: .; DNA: TGTGCCAGCTCTAGCGGGGGACCCACAGATACGCAGTATTTT; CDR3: CASSSGGPTDTQYF
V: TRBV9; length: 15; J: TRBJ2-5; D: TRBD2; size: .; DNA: TGTGCCAGCAGCGTTACTAGCGGGAGGGCGGAGACCCAGTACTTC; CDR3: CASSVTSGRAETQYF
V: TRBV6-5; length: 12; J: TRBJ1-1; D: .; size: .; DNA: TGTGCCAGCAGTCCACGACAGCCTGAAGCTTTCTTT; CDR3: CASSPRQPEAFF
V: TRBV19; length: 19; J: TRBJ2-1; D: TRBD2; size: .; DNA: TGTGCCAGTAGTTTAACGGGACTAGCGGGATGGGGCTCCTACAATGAGCAGTTCTTC; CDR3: CASSLTGLAGWGSYNEQFF
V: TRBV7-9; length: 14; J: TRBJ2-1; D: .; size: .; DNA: TGTGCCAGCAGCACAAAAGACAGCTACAATGAGCAGTTCTTC; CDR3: CASSTKDSYNEQFF
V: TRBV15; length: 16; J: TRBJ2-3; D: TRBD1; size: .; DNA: TGTGCCACCAGCAGAGCCTACAGGGGGCGCACAGATACGCAGTATTTT; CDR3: CATSRAYRGRTDTQYF
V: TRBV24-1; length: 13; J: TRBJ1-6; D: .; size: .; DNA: TGTGCCACCAGTGCCAATCATAATTCACCCCTCCACTTT; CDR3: CATSANHNSPLHF
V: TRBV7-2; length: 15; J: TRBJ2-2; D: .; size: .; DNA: TGTGCCAGCAGCTTTCGGGGGGCGTACACCGGGGAGCTGTTTTTT; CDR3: CASSFRGAYTGELFF
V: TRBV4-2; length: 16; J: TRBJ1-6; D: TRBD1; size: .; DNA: TGTGCCAGCAGCCCGGAAACGCAGGGGGCTCGGTCACCCCTCCACTTT; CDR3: CASSPETQGARSPLHF
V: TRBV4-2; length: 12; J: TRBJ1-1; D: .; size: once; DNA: TGTGCCAGCAGAGGAGCCGCACTTGAAGCTTTCTTT; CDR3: CASRGAALEAFF
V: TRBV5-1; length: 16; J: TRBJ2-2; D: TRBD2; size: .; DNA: TGCGCCAGCAGCTTGAATCTGGCTAGCGGCACCGGGGAGCTGTTTTTT; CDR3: CASSLNLASGTGELFF
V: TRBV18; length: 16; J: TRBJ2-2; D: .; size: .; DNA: TGTGCCAGCTCATTAGTGGGCGGAGGACTCGCCGGGGAGCTGTTTTTT; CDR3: CASSLVGGGLAGELFF
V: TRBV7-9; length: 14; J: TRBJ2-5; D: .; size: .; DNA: TGTGCCAGCAGCTGGGGTGGGCAGGGCCAGACCCAGTACTTC; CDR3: CASSWGGQGQTQYF
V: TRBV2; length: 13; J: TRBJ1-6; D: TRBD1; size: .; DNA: TGTGCCAGCAGTGGACAGGGAGGATCACCCCTCCACTTT; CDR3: CASSGQGGSPLHF
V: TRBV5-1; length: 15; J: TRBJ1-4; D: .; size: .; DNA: TGCGCCAGCAGCTTGGCCCCCGGGGGTAATGAAAAACTGTTTTTT; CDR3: CASSLAPGGNEKLFF
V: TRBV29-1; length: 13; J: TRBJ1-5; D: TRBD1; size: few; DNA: TGCAGCGCAAGGACAGGGACCAATCAGCCCCAGCATTTT; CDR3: CSARTGTNQPQHF
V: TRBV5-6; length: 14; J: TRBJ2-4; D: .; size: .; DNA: TGTGCCAGCAGCTTTTCTCGGGGACTGCACATTCAGTACTTC; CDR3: CASSFSRGLHIQYF
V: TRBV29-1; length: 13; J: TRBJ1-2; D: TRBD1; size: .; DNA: TGCAGCGTTAGCGGGACAGGGGTCTATGGCTACACCTTC; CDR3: CSVSGTGVYGYTF
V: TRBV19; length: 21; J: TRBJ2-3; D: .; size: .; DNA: TGTGCCAGTGGACGGGCGCCGCTCCAGACTATAGGGGGGGCCCACACAGATACGCAGTATTTT; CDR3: CASGRAPLQTIGGAHTDTQYF
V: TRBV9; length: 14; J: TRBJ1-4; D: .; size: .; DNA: TGTGCCAGCAGCGCGACAGTAACTAATGAAAAACTGTTTTTT; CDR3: CASSATVTNEKLFF
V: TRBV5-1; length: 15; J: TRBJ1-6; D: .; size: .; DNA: TGCGCCAGCAGCGTGACGGGAGCTTATAATTCACCCCTCCACTTT; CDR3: CASSVTGAYNSPLHF
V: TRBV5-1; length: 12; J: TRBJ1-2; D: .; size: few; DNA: TGCGCCAGCAGCCGCGACAGTGATGGCTACACCTTC; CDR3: CASSRDSDGYTF
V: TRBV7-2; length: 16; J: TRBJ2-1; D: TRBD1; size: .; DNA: TGTGCCAGCAGCTCCGGGACAGACGACTTGAACAATGAGCAGTTCTTC; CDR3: CASSSGTDDLNNEQFF
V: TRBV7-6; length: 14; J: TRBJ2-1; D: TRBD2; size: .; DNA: TGTGCCAGCAGCCCAACTAGCGGGTCCAATGAGCAGTTCTTC; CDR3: CASSPTSGSNEQFF
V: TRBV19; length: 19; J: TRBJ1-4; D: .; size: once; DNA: TGTGCCAGTAGTATAGATCGATGGCGGGGGCCGAGGCAGAATGAAAAACTGTTTTTT; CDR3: CASSIDRWRGPRQNEKLFF
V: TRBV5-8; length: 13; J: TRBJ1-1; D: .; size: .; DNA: TGTGCCAGCAGCCATGATGCTAGAGTTGAAGCTTTCTTT; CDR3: CASSHDARVEAFF
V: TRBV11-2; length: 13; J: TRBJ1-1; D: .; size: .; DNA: TGTGCCAGCAGCTTAGCAGGGTTCACTGAAGCTTTCTTT; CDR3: CASSLAGFTEAFF
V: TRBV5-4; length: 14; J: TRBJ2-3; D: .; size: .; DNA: TGTGCCAGCAGCCGACTAGTCAGCACAGATACGCAGTATTTT; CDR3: CASSRLVSTDTQYF
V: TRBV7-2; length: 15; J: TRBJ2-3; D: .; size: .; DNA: TGTGCCAGCAGCCGGACCGGGACAAGGGCAGATACGCAGTATTTT; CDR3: CASSRTGTRADTQYF
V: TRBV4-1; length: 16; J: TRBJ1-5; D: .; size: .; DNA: TGCGCCAGCAGCCAAGATTCCGAGTATAGCAATCAGCCCCAGCATTTT; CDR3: CASSQDSEYSNQPQHF
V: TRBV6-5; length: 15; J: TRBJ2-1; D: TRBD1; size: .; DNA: TGTGCCGCCAGCTCCTCCGGGACAGGTTCTAATGAGCAGTTCTTC; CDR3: CAASSSGTGSNEQFF
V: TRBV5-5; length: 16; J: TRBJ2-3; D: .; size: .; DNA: TGTGCCAGCAGCTTTTCAGCGGATATTCGCACAGATACGCAGTATTTT; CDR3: CASSFSADIRTDTQYF
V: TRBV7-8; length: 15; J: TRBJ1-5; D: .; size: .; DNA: TGTGCCAGCAGCTTAGAACTGGGAGGCAATCAGCCCCAGCATTTT; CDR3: CASSLELGGNQPQHF
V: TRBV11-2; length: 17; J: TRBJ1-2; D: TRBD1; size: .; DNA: TGTGCCAGCACCGCCGGGACAGGGGTTCCTACAGACTATGGCTACACCTTC; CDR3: CASTAGTGVPTDYGYTF
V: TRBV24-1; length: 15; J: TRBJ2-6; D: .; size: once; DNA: TGTGCCACCAGTGATAGACAGCCTGGGGCCAACGTCCTGACTTTC; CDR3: CATSDRQPGANVLTF
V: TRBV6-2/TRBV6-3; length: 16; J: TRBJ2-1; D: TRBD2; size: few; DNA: TGTGCCAGCAGTCCATTACTAGCGGGAGCTTACAATGAGCAGTTCTTC; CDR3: CASSPLLAGAYNEQFF
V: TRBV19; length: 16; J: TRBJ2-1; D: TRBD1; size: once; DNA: TGTGCCAGTAGTAACCCCGGACAGGGGGGATACAATGAGCAGTTCTTC; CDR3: CASSNPGQGGYNEQFF
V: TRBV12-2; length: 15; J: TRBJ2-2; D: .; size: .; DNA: TGTGCAAGTCGCTTACAGTGTGGGAGGGCCGGGGAGCTGTTTTTT; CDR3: CASRLQCGRAGELFF
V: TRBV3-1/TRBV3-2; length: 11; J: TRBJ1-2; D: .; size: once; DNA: TGTGCCAGCAGCCAGACTACGGGCTACACCTTC; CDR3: CASSQTTGYTF
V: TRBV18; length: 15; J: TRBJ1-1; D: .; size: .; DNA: TGTGCCAGCTCAGTGACGGGAGTAGGGGACACTGAAGCTTTCTTT; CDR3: CASSVTGVGDTEAFF
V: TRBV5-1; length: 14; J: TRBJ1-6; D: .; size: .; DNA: TGCGCCAGCAGCTTGGTCCCCAATAATTCACCCCTCCACTTT; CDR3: CASSLVPNNSPLHF
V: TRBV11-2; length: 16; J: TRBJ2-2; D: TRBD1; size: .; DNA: TGTGCCAGCAGCTTCCCGGGGACAGGGGTTACCGGGGAGCTGTTTTTT; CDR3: CASSFPGTGVTGELFF
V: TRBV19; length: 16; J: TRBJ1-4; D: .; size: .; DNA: TGTGCCAGTAGTACAGGCCTCGGACAGTATAATGAAAAACTGTTTTTT; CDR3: CASSTGLGQYNEKLFF
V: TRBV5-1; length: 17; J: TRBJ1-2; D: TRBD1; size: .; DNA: TGCGCCAGCAGCTTGGACAGGGGGCGACAGGGGGACTATGGCTACACCTTC; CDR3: CASSLDRGRQGDYGYTF